Following are 30 T cell receptor beta chains from one sample sequenced in a study of blood T cell repertoires in COVID-19. TCRdb's copy holds only in-frame clones and misses some; the assay was immunoSEQ multiplex PCR. The table shows hundreds of thousands of clones, with 75% to 85% occurring only once. The sequencing sample was made of PBMCs or T cells enriched from blood (not recorded which). Receptor source: a man aged 25 to 40 with acute COVID-19.

CDR3 in amino acids: CASGSPGDQYF. In DNA form, the CDR3 reads TGTGCCAGTGGTTCGCCCGGGGACCAGTACTTC. The chain joins TRBV19 to TRBJ2-5, with a tentative D call TRBD2 (5 bases). V gave up 8 bases and J gave up 10 bases, with 14 bases separating them. The V gene's germline CDR1 is LNHDA and CDR2 SQIVND (reference sequence). The CDR3 consists of 11 residues.

The chain carries TRBV7-3 and TRBJ2-3; TRBD2 aligns across 12 bases. The germline V gene encodes CDR1 SGHTA and CDR2 FQGTGA. J gave up 2 bases and V 4 bases, and 10 bases lay outside the gene matches. The CDR3 loop spans 18 amino acids. The CDR3 bases are TGTGCCAGCAGCTCCGGGACTACTAGCGGGGGGTTCACAGATACGCAGTATTTT. It encodes CASSSGTTSGGFTDTQYF.

The V and J genes are TRBV3-1 (or the pseudogene TRBV3-2) and TRBJ2-5; tentative D call: TRBD1 (5 bases). This CDR3 comprises 14 residues. Per the germline V gene, CDR1 is LGHDT and CDR2 is YNNKEL (reference sequence). Trimming removed 2 bases at V and 2 bases at J, with 9 bases between. The CDR3 spells CASSQQTAQETQYF. The CDR3 coding sequence is TGTGCCAGCAGCCAACAGACAGCACAAGAGACCCAGTACTTC.

CDR3 in amino acids: CATSRGGNYGYTF. The DNA of the CDR3 is TGTGCCACCAGCAGAGGAGGGAACTATGGCTACACCTTC. V is TRBV15 and J is TRBJ1-2; no definite D call. CDR3 length: 13 amino acids. V was trimmed by 1 base and J by 2 bases, leaving 5 bases between them. Germline V gives CDR1 LNHNV, CDR2 YYDKDF (reference sequence).

V and J are TRBV24-1 and TRBJ2-1; 8 bases fit TRBD1. The CDR3 runs to 13 residues. CDR1 is KGHDR and CDR2 is SFDVKD in the germline V gene. V was pared by 4 bases and J by 10 bases, with 5 bases of the junction left unmatched. CDR3 sequence (DNA): TGTGCCACCAGTGACCGAGGACAGGGAGAGCAGTTCTTC. It specifies CATSDRGQGEQFF.

This clone was seen a single time. The chain links TRBV2 to TRBJ2-5; TRBD1 matches 8 bases. Germline V gene data show CDR1 as SNHLY and CDR2 as FYNNEI. After removal of 10 bases from V and 6 bases from J, the junction contained 13 bases not matched to a gene. The CDR3 is 14 residues long. This CDR3 reads CAIFVGQGWQTQYF. CDR3 DNA: TGTGCCATATTCGTCGGACAGGGTTGGCAGACCCAGTACTTC.

DNA for the CDR3: TGTGCCAGCAGTTACGCAGCCGCGGGTGAGCAGTTCTTC. It translates to CASSYAAAGEQFF. J is TRBJ2-1 and V is TRBV6-2 or TRBV6-3; D perhaps matches TRBD2 (5 bases). This CDR3 is 13 amino acids long. V lost 2 bases to trimming and J lost 9 bases, with 11 bases between them. Germline assignment: CDR1 MNHEY and CDR2 SVGEGT.

The chain recombines TRBV7-6 with TRBJ2-3; TRBD2 might be the D (7 bases). CDR3 length: 16 residues. The V gene lost 6 bases and the J gene lost 7 bases, with 23 bases spanning the gap. The germline gives CDR1 SGHVS, CDR2 FNYEAQ. CDR3 loop: CASSPNSGAGTNTQYF. The CDR3 DNA reads as TGTGCCAGCAGTCCCAACTCAGGAGCGGGGACAAATACGCAGTATTTT.

This clone was counted between two and nine times. This chain connects TRBV14 to TRBJ1-6; TRBD1 matches 8 bases. CDR1 is SGHDN, CDR2 FVKESK, per germline. Losses at the gene ends were 0 bases for V and 8 bases for J; bases not matched to a gene: 3. This CDR3 is 15 amino acids long. This CDR3 reads CASSQDTGGHSPLHF. CDR3 DNA sequence: TGTGCCAGCAGCCAAGATACAGGGGGGCATTCACCCCTCCACTTT.

The rearrangement joins TRBV7-2 to TRBJ2-1; D might be TRBD2 (6 bases). CDR1 is SGHTA and CDR2 is FQGNSA in the germline V gene. Trimming cost V 9 bases and J 9 bases, with 21 bases left between them. The CDR3 sequence is 14 residues long. The CDR3 loop reads CASRAGGSFGEQFF. In DNA form, the CDR3 reads TGTGCCAGTCGAGCGGGCGGGTCTTTCGGTGAGCAGTTCTTC.

This chain joins TRBV9 and TRBJ1-2; D perhaps matches TRBD1 (5 bases). V lost 3 bases to trimming and J lost 7 bases, with 19 bases between them. The CDR3 runs 15 residues. Germline V gene lookup returns CDR1 SGDLS and CDR2 YYNGEE. This CDR3 reads CASSAGGNRSIGYTF. The CDR3 DNA sequence: TGTGCCAGCAGCGCGGGGGGAAACAGGTCTATTGGCTACACCTTC.

The chain links TRBV11-2 to TRBJ2-5; a weak D match, TRBD1 (5 bases). Trimming removed 3 bases from V and 1 base from J, with 6 bases in between. The germline gives CDR1 SGHAT, CDR2 FQNNGV. The CDR3 has 13 amino acids. For the CDR3, the DNA is TGTGCCAGCAGCTTTGGGGCCCAAGAGACCCAGTACTTC. Amino acids: CASSFGAQETQYF.

CDR3 bases: TGTGCCAGCAGTTGGACTAGCGGAAACTACGAGCAGTACTTC. Protein: CASSWTSGNYEQYF. The chain carries TRBV2 and TRBJ2-7, with TRBD2 identical over 10 bases. In germline, CDR1 is SNHLY, CDR2 FYNNEI. This CDR3 contains 14 residues. V shed 5 bases and J 3 bases; nucleotides not matched to a gene: 4.

The V call is TRBV11-2, the J call TRBJ1-3; TRBD1 matches at 7 bases. The V gene end was trimmed by 2 bases and the J gene end by 0 bases; junction bases not matched to a gene: 4. CDR1 and CDR2 (germline): SGHAT, FQNNGV. The CDR3 has 16 amino acids. The CDR3 DNA sequence: TGTGCCAGCAGCTTACAGGGGGAGTTCTCTGGAAACACCATATATTTT. It translates to CASSLQGEFSGNTIYF.

This clone was detected once. This rearrangement joins TRBV29-1 to TRBJ1-2, with D tentatively TRBD1 (5 bases). V was trimmed by 6 bases and J by 10 bases, leaving 24 bases between them. The CDR3 runs to 14 residues. CDR1 and CDR2 (germline): SQVTM, ANQGSEA. Written as DNA, the CDR3 is TGCAGCGTACCCAGGGCAGGTCAGGGTGAATTCTACACCTTC. Protein: CSVPRAGQGEFYTF. The full variable domain, with the rest looked up from reference TRBV29-1 and TRBJ1-2, is SAVISQKPSRDICQRGTSLTIQCQVDSQVTMMFWYRQQPGQSLTLIATANQGSEATYESGFVIDKFPISRPNLTFSTLTVSNMSPEDSSIYLCSVPRAGQGEFYTFGSGTRLTVV.

This chain joins TRBV11-2 and TRBJ1-4; the match to TRBD1 covers 9 bases. There are 15 residues in the CDR3. The junction had 10 bases not matched to a gene; V was cut back by 6 bases and J by 8 bases. The germline V gene has CDR1 SGHAT and CDR2 FQNNGV. Here the CDR3 DNA reads TGTGCCAGCAGGGCAGGACAGGGGTTAGGCGAAAAACTGTTTTTT. This gives the protein CASRAGQGLGEKLFF.

A few counts support this clone. This rearrangement joins TRBV10-1 to TRBJ1-5; D unresolved. The CDR3 consists of 12 residues. Deletions cut 0 bases from V and 6 bases from J, with 3 bases between. The germline CDR1 and CDR2 sequences are WNHNN and SYGVQD (reference sequence). CDR3: CASSESSQPQHF. The CDR3 region has the DNA TGCGCCAGCAGTGAGTCCAGTCAGCCCCAGCATTTT.

V is TRBV6-4 and J is TRBJ1-2; D is unresolved. V lost 4 bases and J 2 bases, leaving 11 bases between the germline ends. Germline CDR1 reads MRHNA; CDR2 reads SNTAGT. This CDR3 has 14 amino acids. CDR3 region: CASSATGGNYGYTF. Written as DNA, the CDR3 is TGTGCCAGCAGTGCCACGGGAGGAAACTATGGCTACACCTTC.

This chain uses TRBV18 with TRBJ2-5; a weak D match, TRBD2 (6 bases). The V gene lost 0 bases and the J gene lost 1 base, with 9 bases spanning the gap. This CDR3 has 15 residues. The V gene's germline CDR1 is KGHSH and CDR2 LQKENI. The CDR3: CASSPPNGGQETQYF. The CDR3 bases are TGTGCCAGCTCACCACCGAACGGGGGCCAAGAGACCCAGTACTTC.

The rearrangement uses TRBV11-2 and TRBJ2-3; 8 bases match TRBD2. V shed 1 base, J shed 6 bases, and the junction held 9 bases outside the gene matches. The germline V gene encodes CDR1 SGHAT and CDR2 FQNNGV. The CDR3 sequence is 16 residues long. The CDR3 protein is CASSLAPGGASDTQYF. In DNA form, the CDR3 reads TGTGCCAGCAGCTTAGCCCCCGGGGGGGCCTCGGATACGCAGTATTTT.

This chain uses TRBV21-1 with TRBJ1-2. TRBV21-1 is labeled a pseudogene. This CDR3 comprises 13 residues. Here the CDR3 reads CASSKRDQGRATF. DNA for the CDR3: TGTGCCAGCAGCAAAAGGGATCAGGGGAGGGCGACCTTC.

The rearrangement uses TRBV9 and TRBJ2-7; 7 positions agree with TRBD1. J lost 1 base, V lost 4 bases, and 2 bases had no gene match. The CDR3 extends over 13 amino acids. The germline gives CDR1 SGDLS, CDR2 YYNGEE. CDR3 bases: TGTGCCAGCAGCAGGGACAGTTCCTACGAGCAGTACTTC. It codes for CASSRDSSYEQYF.

V and J are TRBV2 and TRBJ2-7; 9 positions match TRBD1. CDR3 length: 14 amino acids. Trimming removed 10 bases from V and 3 bases from J; junction bases left unmatched: 10. Germline V lookup: CDR1 SNHLY, CDR2 FYNNEI. The CDR3 sequence: CATLPGQGSYEQYF. CDR3 nucleotides: TGTGCCACTCTACCGGGACAGGGAAGCTACGAGCAGTACTTC.

The chain has TRBV27 and TRBJ2-2, with D uncertain. Per germline, CDR1 MNHEY and CDR2 SMNVEV (reference sequence). Trimming took 6 bases from V and 6 from J, leaving 23 bases between them. The CDR3 totals 17 residues. The CDR3: CASSCPPPIVPPGELFF. In nucleotides, the CDR3 is TGTGCCAGCAGCTGTCCTCCCCCCATAGTCCCACCCGGGGAGCTGTTTTTT.

This clone was picked up a small number of times. The gene calls are TRBV2 and TRBJ2-7; 9 bases line up with TRBD1. The CDR3 is 16 residues long. CDR1 is SNHLY, CDR2 FYNNEI, per germline. V trimming: 3 bases; J trimming: 5 bases; junction bases outside the gene matches: 11. For the CDR3, the DNA is TGTGCCAGCAGTGACTCCACCGGGACAGGGTGGGACGAGCAGTACTTC. The encoded protein is CASSDSTGTGWDEQYF.

This clone was seen once. The chain is built from TRBV9 and TRBJ1-6; possible D gene TRBD1, 6 bases. This CDR3 spans 15 amino acids. Germline V gene lookup returns CDR1 SGDLS and CDR2 YYNGEE. Trimming shortened V by 0 bases and J by 4 bases, and 8 bases separated the two germline ends. The CDR3 loop reads CASSVVGAYNSPLHF. As DNA, the CDR3 is TGTGCCAGCAGCGTAGTGGGGGCTTATAATTCACCCCTCCACTTT.

The rearrangement joins TRBV27 to TRBJ2-2, with D perhaps matching TRBD1 (6 bases). The V gene lost 6 bases and the J gene lost 3 bases, with 8 bases spanning the gap. CDR3 length equals 13 residues. Germline V gene data show CDR1 as MNHEY and CDR2 as SMNVEV (reference sequence). The CDR3 DNA sequence: TGTGCCAGCAGAGACAGGTACACCGGGGAGCTGTTTTTT. This codes for CASRDRYTGELFF.

The chain uses TRBV27 and TRBJ2-3, with 10 nucleotides matching TRBD2. CDR3 size: 15 residues. Trimming cost V 7 bases and J 1 base; bases outside gene matches: 5. The germline V gene has CDR1 MNHEY and CDR2 SMNVEV (reference sequence). The CDR3 protein is CASTWGTSGTDTQYF. CDR3 DNA sequence: TGTGCCAGCACCTGGGGGACTAGCGGCACAGATACGCAGTATTTT.

J is TRBJ2-2 and V is TRBV5-1; D possibly corresponds to TRBD1 (6 bases). The CDR3 totals 14 residues. V was cut by 3 bases and J by 2 bases, with 8 bases left in between. Per the germline V gene, CDR1 is SGHRS and CDR2 is YFSETQ. CDR3 nucleotide sequence: TGCGCCAGCAGCTGGGGGCAAAACACCGGGGAGCTGTTTTTT. Its protein product is CASSWGQNTGELFF.

The chain carries TRBV18 and TRBJ2-3, with TRBD2 identical over 14 bases. This CDR3 has 16 amino acids. Per germline, CDR1 KGHSH and CDR2 LQKENI. V was pared by 3 bases and J by 2 bases, with 1 base of the junction left unmatched. This CDR3 is CASSPTSGGATDTQYF. The CDR3 DNA follows: TGTGCCAGCTCACCGACTAGCGGGGGGGCCACAGATACGCAGTATTTT.